One and the same sample provided the 6 T cell receptor beta chains below, sequenced in a study of T cell repertoires in cytomegalovirus infection. TCRdb independently ran MiXCR on the reads; one entry per CDR3 protein. The table records tens of thousands of distinct CDR3 sequences, around 3.8% of them present only once. What was sequenced was PBMCs. These receptors all come from a human donor in good health (CMV status not recorded). Some clones in this sample may be carry-over from other donors' samples.

This clonotype was found many times. The gene calls are TRBV7-9 and TRBJ2-1; 9 positions match TRBD1. The CDR3 is made up of 15 amino acids. The V and J ends lost 4 bases and 7 bases, in that order; junction bases with no gene match: 8. Germline CDR1 reads SEHNR; CDR2 reads FQNEAQ (reference sequence). The CDR3 sequence: CASSYTGGASNEQFF. In DNA, the CDR3 is TGTGCCAGCAGCTATACAGGGGGCGCTTCTAATGAGCAGTTCTTC.

About this clonotype itself: A read error may account for a junction end that differs from germline. This sequence joins TRBV12-3 or TRBV12-4 and TRBJ2-1; 8 bases line up with TRBD1. The CDR3 runs 15 residues. CDR3 residues: CASSRRQGYYHEQFF. The CDR3 region has the DNA TGTGCCAGCAGTCGAAGACAGGGGTACTACCATGAGCAGTTCTTC.

In the case of this clonotype: A much larger clone sits a single nucleotide away, making a read error possible. This chain connects TRBV7-8 to TRBJ1-1, with a possible D match to TRBD1 (5 bases). With 5 bases removed from V and 9 bases from J, the gap between germline ends came to 13 bases. The length of the CDR3 is 12 residues. The germline V gene has CDR1 SGHVS and CDR2 FQNEAQ. CDR3 DNA sequence: TGTGCCAGCAGCCCCGGGGGACCTAAAGCTTTCTTT. It codes for CASSPGGPKAFF.

This clonotype occurred many times. This rearrangement joins TRBV12-3 or TRBV12-4 to TRBJ1-5, with a weak D call TRBD1 (6 bases). The V gene lost 1 base and the J gene lost 6 bases, with 16 bases spanning the gap. The CDR3 sequence is 16 residues long. For the CDR3, the DNA is TGTGCCAGCAGTTTAGGGGGCAGGGGATTTAGTCAGCCCCAGCATTTT. Its protein is CASSLGGRGFSQPQHF.

This clonotype was seen repeatedly, ten times or more. The chain combines TRBV7-2 with TRBJ1-1; tentative D call: TRBD1 (6 bases). The CDR3 loop spans 15 amino acids. Germline V gene lookup returns CDR1 SGHTA and CDR2 FQGNSA. V shed 5 bases and J shed 2 bases, with 15 bases lying between them. The DNA of the CDR3 is TGTGCCAGCAGCCGCACCGCAGGGGTAAACACTGAAGCTTTCTTT. Protein sequence: CASSRTAGVNTEAFF.

V usage is TRBV7-2 and J usage is TRBJ2-2, with no clear D. The CDR3 runs to 13 residues. V lost 5 bases and J 2 bases, leaving 6 bases between the germline ends. Germline V gives CDR1 SGHTA, CDR2 FQGNSA. CDR3 protein: CASSPQNTGELFF. CDR3 DNA sequence: TGTGCCAGCAGCCCACAAAACACCGGGGAGCTGTTTTTT.